The T cell receptor beta chain described here comes from a study of T cell responses to AZD1222 COVID-19 vaccine. Here immunoSEQ multiplex PCR was the method, and the copy in TCRdb shows in-frame clones only, minus some. This table has 200,000 to 250,000 clones, approximately 94% appearing once. The receptor was derived from an adult in good health. The sequenced sample was peripheral blood, obtained on day 0 of MenACWY control vaccination.

CDR3 DNA: TGTGCCTGGAGTCCGACAGGAAACACCATATATTTT. It yields the protein CAWSPTGNTIYF. The rearrangement uses TRBV30 and TRBJ1-3; D is unclear. V was clipped by 2 bases and J by 4 bases, with 6 bases between them. This CDR3 is 12 amino acids long. CDR1 and CDR2 from the germline V gene are GTSNPN and SVGIG (reference sequence).